This T cell receptor (beta chain) was recorded in a study of T-cell reconstitution after alpha-beta-depleted transplantation in children. Study results and limitations: Several hundred rapidly expanded clones from non-depleted graft cells reportedly supplied alpha-beta T cells about two months post-transplant. Once a year had passed after transplant, T-cell counts and diversity came mostly from newly produced T cells. Some patients owed their high day-60 TCRbeta diversity to surviving recipient T cells and thymic progenitors.

Regarding this clonotype: Its antigen is not known.

V lost 2 bases, J lost 1 base, and 10 bases stayed unmatched. This CDR3 contains 17 residues. In germline, CDR1 is SGHRS, CDR2 YFSETQ. TCRbeta library preparation incorporated unique molecular identifiers. MiXCR, run by TCRdb on the PCR reads, gives a single entry per CDR3 protein. The sample yields about 76,000 distinct CDR3 sequences, 13% to 15% seen once. This sequence was found in a male patient aged 2 to 10 who had a stem cell transplant for acute lymphoblastic leukemia, so the T cells may come from the graft donor. V is TRBV5-1 and J is TRBJ2-5; 8 bases line up with TRBD1. The material sequenced was PBMCs, mostly from graft donor cells, taken 180 days after TCRalphabeta/CD19-depleted stem cell transplant. This CDR3 reads CASSFIPGQAIQETQYF. Here the CDR3 DNA reads TGCGCCAGCAGCTTCATTCCGGGACAGGCAATCCAAGAGACCCAGTACTTC.